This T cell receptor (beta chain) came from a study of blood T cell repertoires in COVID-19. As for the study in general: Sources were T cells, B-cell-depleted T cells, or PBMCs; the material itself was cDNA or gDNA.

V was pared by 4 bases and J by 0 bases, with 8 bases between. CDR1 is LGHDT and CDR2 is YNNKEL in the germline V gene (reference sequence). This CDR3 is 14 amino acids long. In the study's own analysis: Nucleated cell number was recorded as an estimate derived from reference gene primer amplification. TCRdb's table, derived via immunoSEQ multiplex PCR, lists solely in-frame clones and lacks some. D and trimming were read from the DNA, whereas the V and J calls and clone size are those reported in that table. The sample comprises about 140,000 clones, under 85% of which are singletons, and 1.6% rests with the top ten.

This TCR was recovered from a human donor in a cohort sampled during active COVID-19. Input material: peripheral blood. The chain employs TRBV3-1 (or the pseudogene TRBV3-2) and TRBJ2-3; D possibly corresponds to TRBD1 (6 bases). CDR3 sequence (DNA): TGTGCCAGCAGCCCACAGGGTAGCACAGATACGCAGTATTTT. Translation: CASSPQGSTDTQYF.